The present entry profiles one T cell receptor (beta chain) with its context. The data derive from a study of blood T cell repertoires in COVID-19. Study summary: T cells, B-cell-depleted T cells, or PBMCs supplied cDNA or gDNA.

Authors' data handling: Reference gene primer amplification gave estimated nucleated cell counts. This table comes from immunoSEQ multiplex PCR, and its TCRdb copy is limited to in-frame clones, with some not included. V and J calls and clone size come straight from that table; D and trimming were deduced from the DNA. Of just over 300,000 clones listed, approximately 90% were seen once; the top ten hold approximately 9.8%. Study members were between roughly 18 and 100 years old and lived in 24 US regions. Self-reported history from a screening survey and questionnaire set each donor's cohort. Unmatched junction bases numbered 4, after V lost 6 bases and J lost 9 bases. Germline values: CDR1 SNHLY, CDR2 FYNNEI. The CDR3 consists of 13 residues.

The receptor was derived from a woman aged 40 to 49 who had recovered from COVID-19. V usage is TRBV2 and J usage is TRBJ1-6; 8 bases agree with TRBD1. Sequences were obtained from PBMCs or T cells enriched from blood (not recorded which). DNA of the CDR3: TGTGCCAGCAGAGGACAGGGCGGTTCACCCCTCCACTTT. Its protein is CASRGQGGSPLHF.